This entry concerns a single T cell receptor beta chain. Its antigen is not identified. CDR3 length: 12 residues. The V end was cut by 0 bases, the J end by 4 bases, with 4 bases between. Germline V lookup: CDR1 SGHRS, CDR2 YFSETQ. Assay: immunoSEQ multiplex PCR; the TCRdb copy retains only in-frame clones and omits some. This table has approximately 100,000 clones, roughly 90% appearing once. This sample is drawn from a study of T cell responses to AZD1222 COVID-19 vaccine. Broader study findings: The sample set comprised mostly white British donors with more females, and clonal diversity was possibly underestimated.

The input for sequencing was peripheral blood, taken on day 0 of AZD1222 vaccination. This TCR was sampled from an adult in good health. The gene calls are TRBV5-1 and TRBJ2-5; D gene ambiguous. The CDR3 reads CASSLALETQYF. In DNA, the CDR3 is TGCGCCAGCAGCTTGGCCTTAGAGACCCAGTACTTC.